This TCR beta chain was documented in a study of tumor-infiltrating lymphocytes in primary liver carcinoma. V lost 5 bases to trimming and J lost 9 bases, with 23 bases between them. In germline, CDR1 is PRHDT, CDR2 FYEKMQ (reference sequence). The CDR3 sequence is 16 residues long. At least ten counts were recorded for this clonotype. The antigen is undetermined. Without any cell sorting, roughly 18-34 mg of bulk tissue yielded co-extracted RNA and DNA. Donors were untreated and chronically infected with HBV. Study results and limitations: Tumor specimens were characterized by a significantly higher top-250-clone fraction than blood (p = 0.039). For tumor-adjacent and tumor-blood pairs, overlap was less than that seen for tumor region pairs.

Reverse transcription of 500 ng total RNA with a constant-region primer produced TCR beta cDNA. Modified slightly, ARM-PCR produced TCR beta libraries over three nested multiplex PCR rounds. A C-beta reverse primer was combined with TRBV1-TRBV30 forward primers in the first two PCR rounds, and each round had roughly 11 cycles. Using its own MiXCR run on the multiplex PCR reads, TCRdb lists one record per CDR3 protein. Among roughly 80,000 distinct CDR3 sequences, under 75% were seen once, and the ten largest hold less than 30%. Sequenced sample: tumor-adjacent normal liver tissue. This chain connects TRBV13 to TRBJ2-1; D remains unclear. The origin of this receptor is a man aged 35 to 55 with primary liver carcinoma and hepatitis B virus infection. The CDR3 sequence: CASSPIGGPAILEQFF. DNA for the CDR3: TGTGCCAGCAGCCCCATCGGCGGCCCGGCGATCCTTGAGCAGTTCTTC.